The present entry profiles one T cell receptor (beta chain) with its context. Its recognized antigen is unknown. Base qualities are not recorded, but no much larger clone differs from it by a single base. Including the terminal cysteine and phenylalanine, the CDR3 comprises 11 residues. The entry retains the CDR3 DNA only, 33 bases that are in frame from base 1. Trimming at the junction amounts to 5 bases on V and 2 bases on J, and the germline ends lie 5 bases apart. Sequences GTSNPN (CDR1) and SVGIG (CDR2) are obtained from the germline V gene (reference sequence). One collaborating source in Seattle enrolled patients during active infection and followed them longitudinally through the course of disease. The collaborating institutions used their own protocols to collect whole blood in K2EDTA tubes. Collaborator samples were shipped for TCRbeta analysis as frozen whole blood, isolated PBMCs, or DNA extracted from either sample type.

These data originate in a study of blood T cell repertoires in COVID-19 (dated by TCRdb to 2020 to 2021). About the investigation overall: Collaborator samples came from the United States, Italy and Spain and covered acute and convalescent phases of COVID-19. The material from the prospective study consisted of cDNA or gDNA derived from T cells, B-cell-depleted T cells, or PBMCs. Deeply sampled blood TCRbeta repertoires from subjects exposed to, actively infected with, or recovered from COVID-19 were included in the dataset. The repertoires were made available in a free public database intended to serve as a resource for research on the immune response to SARS-CoV-2. Samples were obtained from the ongoing ImmuneRACE study (first 160 participants) and from approximately 1,200 subjects provided by 6 global collaborators. The sample metadata nearly always contained a de-identified subject ID, COVID-19 status, age in years and sex. Where available, HLA class I and class II types were obtained from metadata supplied by the sample provider rather than from assay-based typing.

TCRbeta CDR3 regions were amplified from genomic DNA using the immunoSEQ Assay, a bias-controlled multiplex PCR. Per the authors' processing: Within the assay, amplification of reference gene primers was used to estimate how many nucleated cells each sample contained. Sequence reads were collapsed and filtered to measure the absolute abundance of every unique TCRbeta CDR3 rearrangement. Productive Simpson clonality was computed per sample as the square root of Simpson's diversity index over productive rearrangements. Not all clones reach the TCRdb copy of this immuneACCESS table, which keeps in-frame sequences only. Checked studies attribute under half of the gap to unresolved V genes and leave the rest unexplained. The V and J calls and clone size were taken over from that table, and D and trimming were inferred from the DNA. Present in this sample are more than 300,000 clones, 70% to 90% of which were seen just once. Clones ranked in the top ten supply 10% of the sample.

The research as a whole found: The amount of clinical and demographic metadata varied by source and participant and was provided uncurated.

Sequenced: peripheral blood. This receptor was identified in a woman aged 25 to 39 with COVID-19, enrolled during active disease. This sequence uses TRBV30 and TRBJ2-3; no D segment can be confidently identified. CDR3 sequence: CAWVNTDTQYF. In nucleotides, the sequence is TGTGCCTGGGTAAACACAGATACGCAGTATTTT.